This TCR beta chain emerged from a study of blood T cell repertoires in COVID-19. As for the study in general: Acute and convalescent COVID-19 specimens originated in the United States, Italy and Spain.

The V and J ends lost 1 base and 5 bases, in that order; junction bases with no gene match: 6. CDR1 is MDHEN and CDR2 is SYDVKM in the germline V gene. This CDR3 is 15 amino acids long. The assay was immunoSEQ multiplex PCR, and TCRdb's table has in-frame clones only and misses some. The data hold under 200,000 clones, with around 89% observed a single time. Each participant's cohort was designated according to participant-reported clinical history. Sequences were obtained from PBMCs or T cells enriched from blood (not recorded which). This chain links TRBV28 with TRBJ1-2, with TRBD1 matching over 8 bases. The TCR sequence derives from a woman aged 18-29 years who had recovered from COVID-19. CDR3 in DNA: TGTGCCAGCAGTTTATACGGACAGGGAGGGTATGGCTACACCTTC. It is translated as CASSLYGQGGYGYTF.